The entry below gives a single TCR beta chain sequence along with its context. How the authors handled the data: Reference gene primer amplification yielded estimated nucleated cell counts. The method was immunoSEQ multiplex PCR; TCRdb's version includes in-frame clones alone and lacks a portion of them. The V and J calls and clone size are taken from that table; D and trimming were inferred from the DNA. The table has roughly 130,000 clones, about 80% seen once. This CDR3 contains 16 residues. V dropped 2 bases and J dropped 3; count of bases not matched to a gene: 3. Germline V gives CDR1 SGDLS, CDR2 YYNGEE. The sample is drawn from a study of blood T cell repertoires in COVID-19. As for the study in general: The study drew acute and convalescent COVID-19 samples from the United States, Italy and Spain. T cells, B-cell-depleted T cells, or PBMCs provided the cDNA or gDNA that served as material.

Sequencing used peripheral blood. The genes are TRBV9 and TRBJ2-3, with 13 bases lining up with TRBD2. This TCR derives from a man aged 35 to 55 with active or convalescent COVID-19. CDR3 coding DNA: TGTGCCAGCAGCGTGACTAGCGGGGGGAGAACAGATACGCAGTATTTT. Its protein product is CASSVTSGGRTDTQYF.